This T cell receptor (beta chain) is from a study of blood T cell repertoires in COVID-19 (TCRdb year 2020). Study-level background: Collaborator samples came from the United States, Italy and Spain and covered acute and convalescent phases of COVID-19. The dataset comprised deeply sampled blood TCRbeta repertoires from subjects exposed to, actively infected with, or recovered from COVID-19. The samples were drawn from two sources: the first 160 participants of the ongoing ImmuneRACE study, and over 1,000 subjects contributed by 6 global collaborators. Nearly every sample came with metadata listing a de-identified subject ID, COVID-19 status, age in years and sex. A freely available public database, intended as a resource for researchers studying the immune response to SARS-CoV-2, is where the repertoires were released. The material from the prospective study consisted of cDNA or gDNA derived from T cells, B-cell-depleted T cells, or PBMCs. HLA class I and class II types, where available, came from metadata supplied by the sample provider rather than from assay-based typing.

The immunoSEQ Assay, a bias-controlled multiplex PCR, was used to amplify TCRbeta CDR3 regions from genomic DNA. The original pipeline was this. Within the assay, amplification of reference gene primers was used to estimate how many nucleated cells each sample contained. To quantify the absolute abundance of each unique TCRbeta CDR3 rearrangement, sequence reads were collapsed and filtered. Productive Simpson clonality was computed per sample as the square root of Simpson's diversity index over productive rearrangements. Here the immuneACCESS table is served through TCRdb, limited to in-frame sequences with V and J called. Missing clones are a known gap in these copies; in checked studies unresolved V genes cover under half, and the rest lacks a known reason. The V and J calls and clone size are taken from that table; D and trimming were inferred from the DNA. For this sample the table gives 90,000 to 130,000 clones, of which approximately 86% were detected only once. The top ten clones comprise 3.5% to 4.5% of the sample.

Whole blood was collected in K2EDTA tubes by collaborating institutions according to the institutions' own protocols. Collaborator samples were shipped for TCRbeta analysis as frozen whole blood, isolated PBMCs, or DNA extracted from either sample type. Comments on this clone: The antigen it binds to is not known. It has no much larger one-base neighbor in the sample; base qualities were not kept.

What the study reported, not specific to this receptor: Clinical and demographic metadata were provided uncurated, with the amount varying by source and participant.

Taken from cysteine to phenylalanine, the CDR3 has 15 residues. Only the CDR3 DNA stays, 45 bases, in frame from base 1. V ends up 1 base short and J 8 bases short, with an unmatched junction base count of 9. Sequences GTSNPN (CDR1) and SVGIG (CDR2) are obtained from the germline V gene (reference sequence). This TCR derives from a middle-aged man with acute or convalescent COVID-19. Here the chain combines TRBV30 and TRBJ1-4; 8 central nucleotides agree with TRBD1. The sequenced sample consisted of peripheral blood. The CDR3 reads as follows: CAWSASRGLGEKLFF. The sequence in DNA is TGTGCCTGGAGTGCCTCCAGGGGGCTAGGAGAAAAACTGTTTTTT.